The sequence of this T cell receptor beta chain was determined in a study of regulatory T cells in long-lasting Graves disease. Study-level findings and limits: Comparison showed that persistent patients shared more public clonotypes (about 3,000) than new patients (around 1,000). Persistent disease favored TRBV28, TRBJ1-2 and TRBJ2-5.

The CDR3 sequence is 15 residues long. Germline V lookup: CDR1 SGHRS, CDR2 YFSETQ. Trimming removed 2 bases at V and 5 bases at J, with 17 bases between. Documented time point: newly diagnosed GD, antithyroid drugs for less than 3 months. The TCR library was made from RNA extracted from PBMCs. This clonotype was counted many times. Antigen unknown. Through Arm-PCR of CDR3 regions and iRepertoire HTBI primers, TCR beta libraries were built. Each CDR3 protein gets one entry after TCRdb re-called the multiplex PCR reads with MiXCR. The data contain approximately 400,000 distinct CDR3 sequences, 15% of them singletons. The same sample was also studied in work on T cells in Graves' hyperthyroidism and ophthalmopathy. Turning to that study: Blood also held most thyroid clonotypes expanded beyond 0.001.

This material consisted of peripheral blood mononuclear cells (PBMCs), taken at new diagnosis, from a patient treated with antithyroid drugs. The sequence was obtained from a young woman with Graves disease. This sequence joins TRBV5-1 and TRBJ2-7; tentatively, D is TRBD1 or TRBD2 (5 bases each). The DNA of the CDR3 is TGCGCCAGCAGCTTATCCGGGACGGGTATCCACGAGCAGTACTTC. Its translation is CASSLSGTGIHEQYF.